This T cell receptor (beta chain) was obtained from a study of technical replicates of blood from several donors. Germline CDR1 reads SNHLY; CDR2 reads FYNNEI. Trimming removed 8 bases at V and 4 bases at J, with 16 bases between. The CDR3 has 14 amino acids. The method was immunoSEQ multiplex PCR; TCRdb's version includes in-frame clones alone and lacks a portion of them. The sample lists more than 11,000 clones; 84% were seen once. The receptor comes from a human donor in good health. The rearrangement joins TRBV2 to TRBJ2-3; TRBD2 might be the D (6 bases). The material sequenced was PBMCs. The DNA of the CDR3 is TGTGCCAGCGAGGTCGGCGGGATAGCAGATACGCAGTATTTT. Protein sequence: CASEVGGIADTQYF.